This TCR beta chain was captured by sequencing in a study of vaccination and CD4 T cells after COVID-19 (dated 2022 in TCRdb). Background for the entire study: Convalescent patients had a positive SARS-CoV-2 result on nasal swab PCR, and of these patients, several had mild disease and one had severe disease. The convalescent cohort comprised six males and four females, including two Hispanic individuals, seven Caucasians, two Asians and one multiracial person. Participants got two doses of the Pfizer-BioNTech BNT162b2 vaccine (n=8) or two doses of the Moderna mRNA-1273 vaccine (n=2). Post-COVID blood samples were collected from convalescent patients a median of approximately 93 days after diagnosis, with a range of about 35 to 170 days. Post-vaccine blood samples were collected a median of approximately 77 days after the second vaccine dose, ranging from about 13 to 250 days. For stimulating the cultures, overlapping spike peptide pools were used, derived from SARS-CoV-2 as well as from the common cold coronaviruses HCoV-NL63, HCoV-OC43 and HCoV-229E. Control cultures used a CEFX viral epitope pool as positive control, an HIV-1 Nef peptide pool as negative control, or no peptide. In roughly 10 COVID-19 convalescent patients and a handful of infection-naive healthy vaccine recipients, the spike-specific CD4+ TCR repertoire before mRNA vaccination was compared with the repertoire after mRNA vaccination. Broader findings and caveats from the paper: Of the vaccine-specific clones in convalescent patients, 304 of 307, or nearly all, reacted only to SARS-CoV-2 spike and did not cross-react with common cold coronaviruses. The median number of SARS-CoV-2-reactive clonotypes rose from 21 after infection to 38 after vaccination, but the change was not significant. Only a relatively small number of convalescent patients were included in the study, and early timepoints following natural infection were not analyzed. Among convalescent patients, a median about 87% of the SARS-CoV-2-reactive clones seen after vaccination appeared only after vaccination, which suggests priming specific to the vaccine.

The cysteine opens and the phenylalanine closes a CDR3 of 15 amino acids. Only the CDR3 region is kept as DNA, spanning 45 bases read in frame from base 1. Trimming costs V 4 bases and J 6 bases, and their ends lie 18 bases apart. CDR1 MNHEY and CDR2 SVGAGI are derived from the germline V gene. Reading the label with the study, this specimen's treatment or condition is: approximately nine-day PBMC culture with coronavirus spike peptide pools or control peptides (ViraFEST assay). To expand antigen-specific T cells with peptide pools and then pick out the expanded clonotypes through TCR sequencing, the study relied on the ViraFEST assay. The positive SARS-CoV-2 PCR tests of the convalescent patients were dated from March to December 2020, before the Alpha, Beta and Delta variants emerged in the United States. Each well held roughly 2 million PBMCs cultured in IMDM containing roughly 5.5% human AB serum and around 10 IU/ml IL-2, with 8 to 10 ug/ml peptide pools added. Half of the culture medium was replaced with fresh IL-2-containing medium on days 3 and 7. CD4+ T cells were isolated after about 10 days of culture through negative selection using the EasySep CD4+ T cell isolation kit. Ficoll-Paque Plus gradient centrifugation was used to isolate PBMCs from whole blood, and the isolated PBMCs were then either used fresh or cryopreserved at -140C. In general, triplicate wells were set up for every culture condition.

This clonotype is categorized as medium-sized (0.01 to 0.1%). The antigen this receptor binds is unknown. Base qualities were left out, and no much larger clone turns up one base away. Receptor amplification or capture employed PCR. DNA from cultured CD4+ T cells underwent TCR sequencing with the Oncomine TCR Beta short-read assay at the Johns Hopkins FTIC core. The QIAamp micro DNA kit was used to extract genomic DNA from the cultured CD4+ T cells. Oncomine TCR Beta libraries from cultured CD4+ T cells were pooled with unique dual indexes and sequenced on an Illumina iSeq 100. Processing in the source paper ran as follows. Non-productive sequences were removed, and CDR3s that did not start with C, did not end with F or W, or were shorter than 7 amino acids were discarded. Antigen-specific clonotypes were identified using the MANAFEST web application through comparison of peptide-stimulated wells with reference and other culture wells. For a clone to be called positive, the clone needed an FDR below 0.05, an odds ratio above 5, and a productive frequency above 0.1% in at least two of three replicate wells. Clonotypes that were significantly expanded in both SARS-CoV-2 spike wells and at least one common cold coronavirus spike condition were defined as cross-reactive. Similarity between CDR3 sequences was evaluated in R version 3.6.1 using Levenshtein distances (stringdist) and unrooted phylogenetic trees (ape). TCRdb took the public reads, trimmed them with fastp at Q25, ran MiXCR for clone calling and kept in-frame beta chains. All rows with the same CDR3 protein become a single entry with the most common DNA and genes. These V and J calls rely on TCRdb rather than the paper's analysis. This sample lists around 20,000 distinct CDR3 sequences; roughly 29% were detected once. The biggest ten clones account for approximately 11% of the sample.

The chain is encoded by TRBV6-5 joined to TRBJ1-1; TRBD1 is possibly the D segment (6 matching bases). This TCR came from a human donor with COVID-19. Sequencing input: cultured CD4+ T cells from blood. The CDR3 has the sequence CASSSTDRRGAEAFF. The DNA sequence is TGTGCCAGCAGTTCTACCGACAGGAGGGGAGCTGAAGCTTTCTTT.